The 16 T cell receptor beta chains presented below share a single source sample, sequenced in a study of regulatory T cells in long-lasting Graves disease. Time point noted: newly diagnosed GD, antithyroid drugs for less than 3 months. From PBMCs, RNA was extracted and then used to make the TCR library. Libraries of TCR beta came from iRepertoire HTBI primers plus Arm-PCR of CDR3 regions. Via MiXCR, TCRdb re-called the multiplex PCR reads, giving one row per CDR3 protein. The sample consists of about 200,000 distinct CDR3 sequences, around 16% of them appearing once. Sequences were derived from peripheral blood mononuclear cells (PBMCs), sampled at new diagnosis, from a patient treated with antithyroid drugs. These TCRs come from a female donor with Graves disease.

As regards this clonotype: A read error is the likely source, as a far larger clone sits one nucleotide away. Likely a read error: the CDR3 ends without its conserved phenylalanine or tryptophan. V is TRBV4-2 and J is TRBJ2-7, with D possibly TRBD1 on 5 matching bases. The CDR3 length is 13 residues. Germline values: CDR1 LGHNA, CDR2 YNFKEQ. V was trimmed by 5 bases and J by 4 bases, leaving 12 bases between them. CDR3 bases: TGTGCCAGCAGCTCCAGGGCGCAGTACGAGCAGTACCTC. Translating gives CASSSRAQYEQYL.

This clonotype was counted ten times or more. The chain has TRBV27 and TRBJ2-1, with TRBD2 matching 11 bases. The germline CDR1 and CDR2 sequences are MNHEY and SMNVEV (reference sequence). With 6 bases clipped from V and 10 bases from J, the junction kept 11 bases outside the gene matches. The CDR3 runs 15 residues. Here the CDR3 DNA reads TGTGCCAGCAGCCCACTAGCGGGAGTTGGAAAGGAGCAGTTCTTC. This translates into CASSPLAGVGKEQFF.

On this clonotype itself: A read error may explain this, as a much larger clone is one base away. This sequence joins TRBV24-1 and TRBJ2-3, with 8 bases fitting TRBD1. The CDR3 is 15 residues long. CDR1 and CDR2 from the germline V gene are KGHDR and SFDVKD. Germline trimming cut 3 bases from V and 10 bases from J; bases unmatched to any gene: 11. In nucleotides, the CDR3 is TGTGCCACCAGTGATCCGACTGAACAGGGGGATGCGCAGTATTTT. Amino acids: CATSDPTEQGDAQYF.

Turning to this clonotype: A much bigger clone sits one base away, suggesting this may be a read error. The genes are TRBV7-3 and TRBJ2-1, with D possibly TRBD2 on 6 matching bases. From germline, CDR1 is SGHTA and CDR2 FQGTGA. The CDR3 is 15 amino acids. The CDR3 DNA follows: TGTGCCAACAGCTTAAGTAGCGGACCCTACAATGAGCAGTTCTTC. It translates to CANSLSSGPYNEQFF.

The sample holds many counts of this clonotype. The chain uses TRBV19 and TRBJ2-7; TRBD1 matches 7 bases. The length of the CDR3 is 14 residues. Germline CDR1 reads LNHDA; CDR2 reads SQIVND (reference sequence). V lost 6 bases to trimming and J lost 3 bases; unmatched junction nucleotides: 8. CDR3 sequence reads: CASSAGQVSYEQYF. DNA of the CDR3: TGTGCCAGTAGCGCAGGACAGGTGAGCTACGAGCAGTACTTC.

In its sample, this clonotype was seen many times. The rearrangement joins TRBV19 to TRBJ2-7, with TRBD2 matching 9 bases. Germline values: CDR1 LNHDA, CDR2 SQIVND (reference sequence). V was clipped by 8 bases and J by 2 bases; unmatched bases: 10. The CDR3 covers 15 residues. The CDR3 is CASEVGSGGAYEQYF. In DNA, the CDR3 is TGTGCCAGTGAGGTCGGTAGCGGGGGAGCCTACGAGCAGTACTTC.

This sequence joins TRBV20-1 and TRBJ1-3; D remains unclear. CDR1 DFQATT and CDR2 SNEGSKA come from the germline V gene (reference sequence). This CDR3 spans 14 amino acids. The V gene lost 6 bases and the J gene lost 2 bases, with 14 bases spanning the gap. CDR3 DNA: TGCAGTGCAGTGACCAGAGGTACTGGAAACACCATATATTTT. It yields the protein CSAVTRGTGNTIYF.

CDR3 bases: TGTGCCAGTACCCCTGCTAGCGGGAGCTACGAGCAGTACTTC. This translates into CASTPASGSYEQYF. The rearrangement links TRBV19 to TRBJ2-5; 10 bases match TRBD2. With the DNA end fitting TRBJ2-7 better, the J assignment may be wrong. CDR1 and CDR2 (germline): LNHDA, SQIVND (reference sequence). The CDR3 length is 14 residues.

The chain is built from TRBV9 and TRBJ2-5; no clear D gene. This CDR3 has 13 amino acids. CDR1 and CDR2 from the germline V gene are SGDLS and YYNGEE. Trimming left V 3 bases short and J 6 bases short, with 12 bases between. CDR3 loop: CASSDGLGKTQYF. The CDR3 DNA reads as TGTGCCAGCAGCGACGGCCTTGGGAAGACCCAGTACTTC.

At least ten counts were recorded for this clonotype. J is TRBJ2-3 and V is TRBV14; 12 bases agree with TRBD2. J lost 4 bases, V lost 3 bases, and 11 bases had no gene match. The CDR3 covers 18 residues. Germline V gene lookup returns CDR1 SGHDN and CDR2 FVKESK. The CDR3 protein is CASSQTSGRGLRADTQYF. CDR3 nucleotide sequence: TGTGCCAGCAGCCAGACTAGCGGGAGAGGTCTCCGAGCAGATACGCAGTATTTT.

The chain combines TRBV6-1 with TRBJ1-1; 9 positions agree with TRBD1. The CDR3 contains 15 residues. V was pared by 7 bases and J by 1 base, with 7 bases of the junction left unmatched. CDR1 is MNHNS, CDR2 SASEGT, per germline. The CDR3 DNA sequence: TGTGCCAGCATAGGGGGACAGGGTCGGAACACTGAAGCTTTCTTT. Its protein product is CASIGGQGRNTEAFF.

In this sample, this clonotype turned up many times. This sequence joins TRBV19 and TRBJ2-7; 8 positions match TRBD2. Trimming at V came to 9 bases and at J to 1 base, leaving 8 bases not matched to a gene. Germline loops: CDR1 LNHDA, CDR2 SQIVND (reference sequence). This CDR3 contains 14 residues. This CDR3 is CASAASGSSYEQYF. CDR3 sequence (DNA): TGTGCCAGCGCGGCCAGCGGGAGTTCCTACGAGCAGTACTTC.

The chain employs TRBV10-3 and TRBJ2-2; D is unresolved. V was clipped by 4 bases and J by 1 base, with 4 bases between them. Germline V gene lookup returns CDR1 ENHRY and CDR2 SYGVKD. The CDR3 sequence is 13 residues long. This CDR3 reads CAISGQNTGELFF. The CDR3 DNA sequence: TGTGCCATCAGTGGCCAGAACACCGGGGAGCTGTTTTTT.

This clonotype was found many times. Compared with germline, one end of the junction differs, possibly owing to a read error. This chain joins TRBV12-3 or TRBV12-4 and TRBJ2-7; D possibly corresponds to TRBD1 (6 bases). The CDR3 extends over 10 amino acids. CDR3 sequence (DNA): TGTGCCAGCAGTTTGTATTCAGGGGATTTC. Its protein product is CASSLYSGDF.

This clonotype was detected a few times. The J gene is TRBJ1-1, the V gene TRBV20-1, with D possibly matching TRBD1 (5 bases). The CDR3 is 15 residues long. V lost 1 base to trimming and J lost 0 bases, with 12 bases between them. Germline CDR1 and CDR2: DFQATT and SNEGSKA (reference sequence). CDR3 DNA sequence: TGCAGTGCTAGAGTGGTAGGACACCTGAACACTGAAGCTTTCTTT. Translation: CSARVVGHLNTEAFF.

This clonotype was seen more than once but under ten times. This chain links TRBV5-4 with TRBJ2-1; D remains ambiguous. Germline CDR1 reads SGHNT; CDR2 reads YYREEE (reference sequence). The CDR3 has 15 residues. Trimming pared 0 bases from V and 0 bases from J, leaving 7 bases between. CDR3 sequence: CASSLDFSSYNEQFF. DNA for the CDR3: TGTGCCAGCAGCTTGGACTTCAGCTCCTACAATGAGCAGTTCTTC.